These T cell receptor beta chains were read from a single sample in a study of beta chain features in type 1 diabetes. Some clones are missing from TCRdb's copy, which holds only in-frame ones; the method was immunoSEQ multiplex PCR. This sample yields some 250,000 clones, of which 27% are seen a single time; under 5% belongs to the top ten. The sample comprised central memory CD4+ T cells from blood. These receptors were collected from a young man in good health. CDR3s include the opening cysteine and the closing phenylalanine or tryptophan. The D gene is left open where the match is weak. The size of a clone is reported for some rows only, either as once, few or many, or as a class for expanded clones.

len | abundance | j_gene | d_gene | v_gene | CDR3aa | CDR3nt
19 | few | TRBJ2-2 | TRBD1 | TRBV19 | CASSIYTGTGGSFPGELFF | TGTGCCAGTAGTATATACACCGGGACAGGGGGCTCCTTCCCCGGGGAGCTGTTTTTT
14 | . | TRBJ2-2 | . | TRBV5-1 | CASSAGTMSGELFF | TGCGCCAGCAGCGCGGGTACAATGAGCGGGGAGCTGTTTTTT
13 | few | TRBJ2-7 | TRBD1 | TRBV29-1 | CSVRTGGRYEQYF | TGCAGCGTGCGGACAGGGGGCCGCTACGAGCAGTACTTC
14 | . | TRBJ2-1 | . | TRBV2 | CASSTESSYNEQFF | TGTGCCAGCAGTACTGAGAGCTCCTACAATGAGCAGTTCTTC
16 | few | TRBJ2-4 | TRBD1 | TRBV28 | CASRGQGAGAKNIQYF | TGTGCCAGCAGGGGACAGGGGGCAGGGGCCAAAAACATTCAGTACTTC
15 | few | TRBJ2-3 | TRBD1 | TRBV10-3 | CAIKSTGEATDTQYF | TGTGCCATCAAATCGACAGGGGAGGCCACAGATACGCAGTATTTT
15 | . | TRBJ1-5 | . | TRBV4-1 | CASSQDQNSNQPQHF | TGCGCCAGCAGCCAAGATCAGAATAGCAATCAGCCCCAGCATTTT
14 | few | TRBJ2-3 | . | TRBV9 | CASSVGVADGTQYF | TGTGCCAGCAGCGTAGGTGTGGCAGACGGCACGCAGTATTTT
15 | . | TRBJ2-3 | TRBD2 | TRBV5-6 | CASSPVPGLADTQYF | TGTGCCAGCAGCCCCGTCCCGGGACTAGCAGATACGCAGTATTTT
14 | . | TRBJ1-2 | TRBD1 | TRBV6-1 | CASSEGGGRYGYTF | TGTGCCAGCAGTGAAGGAGGGGGCAGGTATGGCTACACCTTC
14 | . | TRBJ1-4 | . | TRBV25-1 | CASSEEGLNEKLFF | TGTGCCAGCAGTGAAGAGGGGTTGAATGAAAAACTGTTTTTT
14 | . | TRBJ2-5 | . | TRBV27 | CASSLGGRQETQYF | TGTGCCAGCAGTTTAGGGGGCCGTCAAGAGACCCAGTACTTC
16 | few | TRBJ2-3 | . | TRBV29-1 | CSVETYSRDQTDTQYF | TGCAGCGTTGAAACCTACTCCAGGGACCAGACAGATACGCAGTATTTT
13 | . | TRBJ1-2 | TRBD1 | TRBV29-1 | CSVSGDSLYGYTF | TGCAGCGTCTCCGGGGACAGCCTCTATGGCTACACCTTC
15 | few | TRBJ2-5 | TRBD1 | TRBV9 | CASSVRTGGMETQYF | TGTGCCAGCAGCGTACGGACAGGTGGGATGGAGACCCAGTACTTC
15 | once | TRBJ1-2 | . | TRBV28 | CASYAPYWVSYGYTF | TGTGCCAGCTATGCCCCCTATTGGGTTTCCTATGGCTACACCTTC
14 | . | TRBJ2-7 | TRBD1 | TRBV11-2 | CASSFPPGQPEQYF | TGTGCCAGCAGCTTCCCCCCGGGACAGCCCGAGCAGTACTTC
13 | few | TRBJ2-2 | . | TRBV29-1 | CSGRTGNTGELFF | TGCAGCGGGAGGACCGGGAACACCGGGGAGCTGTTTTTT
15 | . | TRBJ1-5 | TRBD1 | TRBV18 | CASSPTGESNQPQHF | TGTGCCAGCTCACCGACAGGGGAAAGCAATCAGCCCCAGCATTTT
15 | few | TRBJ2-5 | . | TRBV7-2 | CASSLSGQLGETQYF | TGTGCCAGCAGCCTATCGGGACAACTCGGAGAGACCCAGTACTTC
13 | few | TRBJ1-2 | . | TRBV7-2 | CASSTPGGIGYTF | TGTGCCAGCAGCACCCCCGGGGGCATTGGCTACACCTTC
12 | few | TRBJ2-2 | . | TRBV7-6 | CASSRETGELFF | TGTGCCAGCTCGAGGGAGACCGGGGAGCTGTTTTTT
16 | . | TRBJ2-3 | TRBD1 | TRBV7-2 | CASSPRRTGEADTQYF | TGTGCCAGCAGCCCCCGGCGGACAGGGGAAGCAGATACGCAGTATTTT
13 | few | TRBJ2-1 | . | TRBV11-2 | CASSSLPAKEQFF | TGTGCCAGCAGTTCCCTCCCGGCCAAAGAGCAGTTCTTC
14 | few | TRBJ2-3 | TRBD1 | TRBV30 | CAWRGDRGTDTQYF | TGTGCCTGGAGAGGGGACAGGGGTACAGATACGCAGTATTTT
12 | . | TRBJ2-7 | TRBD1 | TRBV7-2 | CATGTGGFEQYF | TGTGCCACCGGGACAGGGGGCTTCGAGCAGTACTTC
16 | . | TRBJ2-5 | . | TRBV1 | CTSSLYLTGLRETQYF | TGCACCAGCAGCCTATACTTAACAGGGTTGAGGGAGACCCAGTACTTC
11 | many | TRBJ2-3 | . | TRBV7-2 | CASRTVDTQYF | TGTGCCAGCAGGACAGTGGATACGCAGTATTTT
11 | . | TRBJ2-3 | . | TRBV10-3 | CAISSSDTQYF | TGTGCCATCAGTAGTTCAGATACGCAGTATTTT
16 | . | TRBJ2-1 | TRBD1 | TRBV11-2 | CASSLVAGTGFSEQFF | TGTGCCAGCAGCTTGGTGGCCGGGACAGGGTTCTCTGAGCAGTTCTTC
11 | . | TRBJ2-3 | . | TRBV6-5 | CASGGTDTQYF | TGTGCCAGCGGGGGCACAGATACGCAGTATTTT
14 | few | TRBJ1-2 | . | TRBV7-9 | CASSPPTSNGGYTF | TGTGCCAGCAGCCCACCCACGTCTAATGGGGGCTACACCTTC
15 | many | TRBJ2-7 | TRBD1 | TRBV18 | CASSENNGQGNEQYF | TGTGCCAGCTCAGAGAACAACGGACAGGGGAACGAGCAGTACTTC
13 | . | TRBJ2-7 | TRBD1 | TRBV9 | CASSLRTGYEQYF | TGTGCCAGCAGTTTGAGGACAGGCTACGAGCAGTACTTC
14 | . | TRBJ2-7 | . | TRBV19 | CASSFDRSSYEQYF | TGTGCCAGTAGTTTTGACAGGAGCTCCTACGAGCAGTACTTC
14 | . | TRBJ1-2 | TRBD1 | TRBV19 | CASSPGQAAYGYTF | TGTGCCAGTAGTCCGGGACAGGCGGCCTATGGCTACACCTTC
13 | . | TRBJ2-5 | TRBD2 | TRBV19 | CATSGRAGETQYF | TGTGCCACAAGCGGGAGGGCCGGCGAGACCCAGTACTTC
11 | few | TRBJ1-1 | . | TRBV28 | CASRFLTEAFF | TGTGCCAGCAGGTTCCTCACTGAAGCTTTCTTT
12 | . | TRBJ1-2 | . | TRBV5-6 | CASSLAGDGYTF | TGTGCCAGCAGCTTGGCGGGAGATGGCTACACCTTC
14 | . | TRBJ2-2 | . | TRBV19 | CASSTSTNTGELFF | TGTGCCAGTAGTACCTCCACAAACACCGGGGAGCTGTTTTTT
15 | few | TRBJ1-1 | TRBD1 | TRBV25-1 | CASSDTGQGNTEAFF | TGTGCCAGCAGTGATACGGGACAGGGGAACACTGAAGCTTTCTTT
10 | . | TRBJ2-1 | . | TRBV20-1 | CSARTDEQFF | TGCAGTGCTAGAACGGATGAGCAGTTCTTC
14 | few | TRBJ1-5 | . | TRBV30 | CAWSSGTVLGAQHF | TGTGCCTGGAGTTCCGGGACGGTTTTGGGGGCCCAGCATTTT
15 | . | TRBJ1-1 | TRBD1 | TRBV7-2 | CASSRLQGANTEAFF | TGTGCCAGCAGCCGCCTACAGGGGGCGAACACTGAAGCTTTCTTT
12 | . | TRBJ2-7 | . | TRBV5-1 | CASSEPKGEQYF | TGCGCCAGCAGCGAACCGAAGGGCGAGCAGTACTTC
16 | . | TRBJ1-3 | . | TRBV2 | CASSDKTSYSGNTIYF | TGTGCCAGCAGTGATAAGACGTCCTACTCTGGAAACACCATATATTTT
15 | few | TRBJ2-3 | TRBD2 | TRBV7-9 | CASSLKRGDTDTQYF | TGTGCCAGCAGCTTAAAGCGGGGGGACACAGATACGCAGTATTTT
10 | . | TRBJ2-3 | TRBD2 | TRBV20-1 | CSARGTSVYF | TGCAGTGCTAGGGGGACTAGCGTGTATTTT
15 | few | TRBJ2-7 | . | TRBV7-2 | CASSLSGTSSYEQYF | TGTGCCAGCAGCCTATCCGGGACATCCTCCTACGAGCAGTACTTC
14 | . | TRBJ1-1 | . | TRBV27 | CASTTVGRAAEAFF | TGTGCCAGCACCACGGTGGGGAGGGCGGCTGAAGCTTTCTTT